The 9 T cell receptor beta chains below come from one sample, sequenced in a study of beta chain features in type 1 diabetes (dated by TCRdb to the late 2010s). These receptors' targets are unknown. Overall results and qualifications from the work: In all four CD4+ subsets, TCRB CDR3 length was moderately but significantly shorter in type 1 diabetes patients.

Library preparation employed the immunoSEQ multiplex PCR assay. The High Capacity cDNA Reverse Transcription Kit was used to reverse transcribe all of the isolated RNA, meaning that expressed TCRB transcripts were what got sequenced. TCRdb retrieved this table from immuneACCESS and kept in-frame rearrangements only. Not all clones are present; in checked studies, unresolved V genes account for under half, and no reason is known for the remainder. This sample comprises some 290,000 clones, approximately 14% of them detected only once. The ten top clones hold approximately 0.015% of the sample. Source material: naive CD4+ T cells from blood. The cell subset or site label, as the study defines it: true naive CD4+ T cells. The receptors come from a young man with type 1 diabetes.

This clone was seen more than once but under ten times. The chain uses TRBV19 and TRBJ1-5; D call uncertain. V lost 5 bases, J lost 5 bases, and 7 bases lay in between. The CDR3 has 12 residues. Germline-derived CDR1 and CDR2 are LNHDA and SQIVND (reference sequence). The CDR3, as DNA: TGTGCCAGTAGTGTAAAATATCAGCCCCAGCATTTT. It is translated as CASSVKYQPQHF. Combining the CDR3 with reference TRBV19 and TRBJ1-5 gives the whole variable domain DGGITQSPKYLFRKEGQNVTLSCEQNLNHDAMYWYRQDPGQGLRLIYYSQIVNDFQKGDIAEGYSVSREKKESFPLTVTSAQKNPTAFYLCASSVKYQPQHFGDGTRLSIL.

The DNA for the CDR3 is TGCGCCAGCAGCTCCACGGGGAACACCGGGGAGCTGTTTTTT. This encodes CASSSTGNTGELFF. The gene calls are TRBV5-1 and TRBJ2-2; D gene uncertain. Per germline, CDR1 SGHRS and CDR2 YFSETQ. CDR3 length: 14 residues. The germline V and J ends were trimmed by 3 bases and 1 base, with 7 bases remaining between them.

The gene calls are TRBV9 and TRBJ2-4, with D possibly matching TRBD2 (5 bases). Germline-derived CDR1 and CDR2 are SGDLS and YYNGEE. CDR3 length: 13 residues. Trimming removed 6 bases from V and 3 bases from J, with 10 bases in between. The CDR3 nucleotides are TGTGCCAGCAACGGAGGCGGCAAAAACATTCAGTACTTC. Its translation is CASNGGGKNIQYF.

The rearrangement joins TRBV18 to TRBJ2-1; 14 nucleotides line up with TRBD2. Trimming took 4 bases from V and 4 from J; bases not matched to a gene: 3. The CDR3 loop spans 16 amino acids. Germline V CDR1 and CDR2: KGHSH, LQKENI. As DNA, the CDR3 is TGTGCCAGCTCACACGGGACTAGCGGGAGTTACAATGAGCAGTTCTTC. Residues: CASSHGTSGSYNEQFF.

The chain is built from TRBV29-1 and TRBJ1-2, with a tentative D call TRBD1 (6 bases). Germline CDR1 SQVTM, CDR2 ANQGSEA. CDR3 length: 13 residues. V gave up 6 bases and J gave up 5 bases, with 16 bases separating them. CDR3 protein: CSVSQGRSYGYTF. As DNA, the CDR3 is TGCAGCGTCTCCCAGGGGCGGAGTTATGGCTACACCTTC.

This sequence joins TRBV7-3 and TRBJ1-2, with D possibly being TRBD1 (5 bases). From germline, CDR1 is SGHTA and CDR2 FQGTGA. Trimming removed 5 bases at V and 7 bases at J, with 14 bases between. The length of the CDR3 is 13 residues. The CDR3 here is CASSLMGGTGYTF. The CDR3 nucleotides read TGTGCCAGCAGCCTTATGGGGGGAACTGGCTACACCTTC.

This clone was counted only a few times. J is TRBJ1-2 and V is TRBV6-5; D unclear. Looked up from germline, CDR1 is MNHEY and CDR2 is SVGAGI. Trimming left V 6 bases short and J 7 bases short, with 15 bases between. The CDR3 has 13 amino acids. CDR3 amino acids: CASSRSIRSGYTF. The DNA for the CDR3 is TGTGCCAGCAGCCGAAGTATAAGGAGTGGCTACACCTTC.

The table lists this clone with a few counts. The rearrangement uses TRBV5-1 and TRBJ2-1; 13 nucleotides agree with TRBD2. J was trimmed by 9 bases and V by 7 bases; bases with no gene match: 7. Per the germline V gene, CDR1 is SGHRS and CDR2 is YFSETQ. The CDR3 loop spans 14 amino acids. The CDR3 loop reads CASGTGLAGREQFF. CDR3 DNA: TGCGCCAGCGGGACGGGACTAGCGGGACGTGAGCAGTTCTTC.

CDR3 coding DNA: TGTGCCAGCAGCTTAGGACAGCCATACGAGCAGTACTTC. Translation: CASSLGQPYEQYF. The chain is built from TRBV11-1 and TRBJ2-7, with a tentative D call TRBD1 (5 bases). Germline CDR1 is SGHAT and CDR2 is FQDESV (reference sequence). Trimming stripped 1 base from V and 4 bases from J, with 8 bases between. The CDR3 sequence is 13 residues long.